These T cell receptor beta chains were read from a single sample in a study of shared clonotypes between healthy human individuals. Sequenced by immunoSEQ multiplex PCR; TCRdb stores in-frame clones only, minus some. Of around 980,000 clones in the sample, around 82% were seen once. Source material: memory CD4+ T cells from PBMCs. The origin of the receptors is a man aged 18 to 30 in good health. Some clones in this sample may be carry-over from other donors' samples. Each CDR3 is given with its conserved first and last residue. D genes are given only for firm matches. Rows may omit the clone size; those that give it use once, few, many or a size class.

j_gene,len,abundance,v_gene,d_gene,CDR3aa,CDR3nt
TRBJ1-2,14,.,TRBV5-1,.,CASSPGDRNYGYTF,TGCGCCAGCAGCCCGGGTGACAGAAACTATGGCTACACCTTC
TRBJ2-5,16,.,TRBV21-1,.,CASSKSGQGVEETQYF,TGTGCCAGCAGCAAATCGGGACAGGGGGTTGAAGAGACCCAGTACTTC
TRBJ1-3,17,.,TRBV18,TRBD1,CASSSVNTGGAGNTIYF,TGTGCCAGCTCATCGGTCAATACAGGGGGCGCTGGAAACACCATATATTTT
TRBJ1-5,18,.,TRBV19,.,CASTSPPGTANFGQPQHF,TGTGCCAGTACCTCACCCCCGGGGACTGCCAATTTTGGGCAGCCCCAGCATTTT
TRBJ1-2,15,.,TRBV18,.,CASSPPGRDLYGYTF,TGTGCCAGCTCACCACCGGGGAGGGACCTCTATGGCTACACCTTC
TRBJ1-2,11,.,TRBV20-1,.,CSASGLSGYTF,TGCAGTGCCTCCGGCCTGTCTGGCTACACCTTC
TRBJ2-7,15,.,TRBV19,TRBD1,CASSSSGTGIYEQYF,TGTGCCAGTAGCTCCTCCGGGACAGGGATCTACGAGCAGTACTTC
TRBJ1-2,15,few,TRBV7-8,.,CASSLGWIGDYGYTF,TGTGCCAGCAGCTTAGGTTGGATAGGGGACTATGGCTACACCTTC
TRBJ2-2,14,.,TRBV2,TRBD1,CASAPQGATGELFF,TGTGCCAGCGCACCCCAGGGGGCCACCGGGGAGCTGTTTTTT
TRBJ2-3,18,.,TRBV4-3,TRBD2,CASSQAWTSGTYTDTQYF,TGCGCCAGCAGCCAAGCCTGGACTAGCGGGACTTACACAGATACGCAGTATTTT
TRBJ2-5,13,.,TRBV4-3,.,CASSQVKGETQYF,TGCGCCAGCAGCCAAGTTAAGGGAGAGACCCAGTACTTC
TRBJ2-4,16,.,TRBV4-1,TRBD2,CARKLAGGPGGNIQYF,TGCGCCAGAAAACTAGCGGGAGGGCCGGGTGGAAACATTCAGTACTTC
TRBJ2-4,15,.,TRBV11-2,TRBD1,CASSLLWTGGKGKYF,TGTGCCAGCAGCTTACTATGGACAGGGGGAAAGGGCAAGTACTTC
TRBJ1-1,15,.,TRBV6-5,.,CASSYLGLTNTEAFF,TGTGCCAGCAGTTACCTCGGACTGACGAACACTGAAGCTTTCTTT
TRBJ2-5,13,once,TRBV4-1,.,CASSQVFRETQYF,TGCGCCAGCAGCCAAGTGTTCAGGGAGACCCAGTACTTC
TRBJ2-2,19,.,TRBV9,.,CASSDLPGGRLLGTGELFF,TGTGCCAGCAGCGACCTTCCCGGGGGGCGGTTATTAGGCACCGGGGAGCTGTTTTTT
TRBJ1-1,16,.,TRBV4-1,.,CASSQGPGGFATEAFF,TGCGCCAGCAGCCAGGGCCCCGGAGGGTTTGCCACTGAAGCTTTCTTT
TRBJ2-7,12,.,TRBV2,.,CATTGYSDEQYF,TGTGCCACCACAGGGTATTCCGACGAGCAGTACTTC
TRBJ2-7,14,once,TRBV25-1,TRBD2,CASSVGGLAYEQYF,TGTGCCAGCAGTGTAGGGGGACTAGCCTACGAGCAGTACTTC
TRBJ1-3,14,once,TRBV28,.,CASLEGFSGNTIYF,TGTGCCAGTTTGGAGGGTTTCTCTGGAAACACCATATATTTT
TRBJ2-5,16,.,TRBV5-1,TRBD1,CASSYGTGGYRETQYF,TGCGCCAGCAGCTACGGGACAGGGGGCTATAGGGAGACCCAGTACTTC
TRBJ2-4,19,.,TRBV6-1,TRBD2,CASSEGGSGRQHQKNIQYF,TGTGCCAGCAGTGAAGGTGGTAGCGGGAGGCAACACCAAAAAAACATTCAGTACTTC